This T cell receptor (beta chain) stems from a study of T cell changes during pregnancy in multiple sclerosis. Generated by immunoSEQ multiplex PCR, the TCRdb table keeps only in-frame clones and is missing some. The sample lists around 34,000 clones; approximately 94% were seen once. V lost 3 bases and J lost 4; bases outside the gene matches: 9. Germline CDR1 is MRHNA and CDR2 is SNTAGT. This CDR3 has 16 amino acids. The chain recombines TRBV6-4 with TRBJ2-1; 7 bases are a match to TRBD2. The source was CD4+ T cells from peripheral blood mononuclear cells, collected in the second trimester of pregnancy. The clonotype comes from a female donor with multiple sclerosis, enrolled in a pregnancy study. CDR3 protein: CASSDMGGVPYNEQFF. The CDR3 DNA follows: TGTGCCAGCAGTGATATGGGGGGGGTCCCTTACAATGAGCAGTTCTTC.